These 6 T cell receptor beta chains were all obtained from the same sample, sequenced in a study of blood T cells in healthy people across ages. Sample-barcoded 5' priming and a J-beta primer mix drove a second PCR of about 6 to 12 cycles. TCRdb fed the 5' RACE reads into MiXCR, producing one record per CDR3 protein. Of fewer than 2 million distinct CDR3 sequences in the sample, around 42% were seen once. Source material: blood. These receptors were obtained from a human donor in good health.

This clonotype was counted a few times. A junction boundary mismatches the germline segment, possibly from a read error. As DNA, the CDR3 is TGTGCTAGCAGCTTAGGGGGAGCAGGCCCCTACGAGCAGTACTTC. This gives the protein CASSLGGAGPYEQYF. The chain uses TRBV7-7 and TRBJ2-7; weak D call: TRBD1 (6 bases). Germline V gives CDR1 SSHAT, CDR2 FNYEAQ (reference sequence). There are 15 residues in the CDR3.

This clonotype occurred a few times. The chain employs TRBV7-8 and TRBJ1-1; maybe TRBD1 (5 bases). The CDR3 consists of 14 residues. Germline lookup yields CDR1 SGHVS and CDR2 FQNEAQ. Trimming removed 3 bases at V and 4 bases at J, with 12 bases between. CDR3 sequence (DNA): TGTGCCAGCAGCTTGACAGTTAGGGGCACTGAAGCTTTCTTT. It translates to CASSLTVRGTEAFF.

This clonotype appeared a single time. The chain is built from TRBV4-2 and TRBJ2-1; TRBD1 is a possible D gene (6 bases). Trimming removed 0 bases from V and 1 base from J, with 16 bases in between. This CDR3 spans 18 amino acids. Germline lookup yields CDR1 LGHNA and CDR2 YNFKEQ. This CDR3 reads CASSQDNPGDISYNEQFF. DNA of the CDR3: TGTGCCAGCAGCCAAGATAACCCCGGGGACATATCCTACAATGAGCAGTTCTTC.

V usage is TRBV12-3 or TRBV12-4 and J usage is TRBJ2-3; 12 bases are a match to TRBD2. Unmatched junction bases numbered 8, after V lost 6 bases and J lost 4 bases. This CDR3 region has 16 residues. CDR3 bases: TGTGCCAGCAGATTTGGACTAGCGGGGAGCGCAGATACGCAGTATTTT. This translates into CASRFGLAGSADTQYF.

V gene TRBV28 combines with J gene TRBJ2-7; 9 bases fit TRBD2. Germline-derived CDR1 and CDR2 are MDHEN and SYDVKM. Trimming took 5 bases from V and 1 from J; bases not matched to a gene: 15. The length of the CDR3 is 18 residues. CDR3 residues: CASSPTGTRLAASYEQYF. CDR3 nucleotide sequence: TGTGCCAGCAGTCCAACAGGAACCAGACTAGCGGCTTCCTACGAGCAGTACTTC.

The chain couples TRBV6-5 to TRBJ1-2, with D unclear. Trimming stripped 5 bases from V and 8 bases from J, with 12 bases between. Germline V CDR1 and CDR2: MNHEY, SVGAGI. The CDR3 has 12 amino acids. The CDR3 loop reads CASSTRHWGYTF. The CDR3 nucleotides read TGTGCCAGCAGTACCCGACACTGGGGCTACACCTTC.